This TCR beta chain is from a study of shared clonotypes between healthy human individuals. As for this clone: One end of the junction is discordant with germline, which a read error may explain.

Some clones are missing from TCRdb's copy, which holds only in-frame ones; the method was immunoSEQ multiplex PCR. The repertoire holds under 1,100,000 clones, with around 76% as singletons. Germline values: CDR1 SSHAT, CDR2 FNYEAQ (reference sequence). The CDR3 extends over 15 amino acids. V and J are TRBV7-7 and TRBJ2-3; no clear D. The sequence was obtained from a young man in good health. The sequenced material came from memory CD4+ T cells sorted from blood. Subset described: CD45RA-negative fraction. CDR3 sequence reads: CASSLLSSSTDTQYF. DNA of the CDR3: TGTGCTAGCAGCTTGCTGAGTTCTAGCACAGATACGCAGTATTTT.